Included here is one T cell receptor (beta chain) sequence, with context. The antigen is unknown. The CDR3 length is 15 residues. V lost 2 bases and J lost 0, with 8 bases in between. CDR1 is MNHNS, CDR2 SASEGT, per germline. Data came from immunoSEQ multiplex PCR; TCRdb stores just in-frame clones and leaves some out. The repertoire has under 6,000 clones, about 27% of them found once; the top ten carry 4.6%. The data were obtained in a study of T cells in localized non-small cell lung cancer. Study findings and constraints: Out of the top 100 tumor clones, a median roughly 58 were seen in adjacent lung. Greater T cell density in blood accompanied longer overall survival. Heterogeneity cannot be ruled out, as sequencing used one tumor region only. Uninvolved neighboring lung showed the greatest T cell clonality, exceeding tumor.

The TCR was taken from a man between 35 and 75 years old with stage III squamous cell lung carcinoma. This chain links TRBV6-1 with TRBJ1-5; D gene ambiguous. Sample: lung tumor tissue, taken before any cancer treatment. Here the CDR3 DNA reads TGTGCCAGCAGTGAATACCGTTATAGCAATCAGCCCCAGCATTTT. This encodes CASSEYRYSNQPQHF.